The 6 T cell receptor beta chains below all came from one sample that was sequenced in a study of blood T cell repertoires in COVID-19. Here immunoSEQ multiplex PCR was the method, and the copy in TCRdb shows in-frame clones only, minus some. The sample yields about 180,000 clones, 75% to 90% seen once. The material sequenced was peripheral blood. The receptors derive from a human donor with active or convalescent COVID-19. The donor label of this sample is uncertain.

The rearrangement joins TRBV5-4 to TRBJ2-2; TRBD1 matches 7 bases. V shed 4 bases and J 1 base; nucleotides not matched to a gene: 4. The CDR3 totals 15 residues. Germline CDR1 reads SGHNT; CDR2 reads YYREEE (reference sequence). The CDR3 DNA reads TGTGCCAGCAGCCCCGGGACAGAGAACACCGGGGAGCTGTTTTTT. This gives the protein CASSPGTENTGELFF.

The rearrangement joins TRBV14 to TRBJ2-7; TRBD2 might be the D (5 bases). V dropped 0 bases and J dropped 9 bases, with 12 bases sitting between them. The CDR3 consists of 13 residues. From germline, CDR1 is SGHDN and CDR2 FVKESK. CDR3: CASSQDMRATQYF. The CDR3 nucleotides read TGTGCCAGCAGCCAAGACATGCGGGCGACGCAGTACTTC.

V usage is TRBV19 and J usage is TRBJ2-7; 8 bases match TRBD1. This CDR3 spans 15 amino acids. Trimming cost V 7 bases and J 6 bases; bases outside gene matches: 14. In germline, CDR1 is LNHDA, CDR2 SQIVND (reference sequence). CDR3 sequence reads: CASKDRGFDGSEQYF. In DNA form, the CDR3 reads TGTGCCAGTAAAGACAGGGGTTTTGACGGGAGCGAGCAGTACTTC.

The chain has TRBV7-9 and TRBJ2-5; D ambiguous. This CDR3 comprises 17 residues. Germline V gene sequence: CDR1 SEHNR, CDR2 FQNEAQ (reference sequence). Trimming cost V 4 bases and J 1 base, with 19 bases left between them. The CDR3 DNA follows: TGTGCCAGCAGCTCACCCGTGCATCAACCACTCCAAGAGACCCAGTACTTC. Translation gives CASSSPVHQPLQETQYF. Full variable domain (rest looked up from reference TRBV7-9 and TRBJ2-5): DTGVSQNPRHKITKRGQNVTFRCDPISEHNRLYWYRQTLGQGPEFLTYFQNEAQLEKSRLLSDRFSAERPKGSFSTLEIQRTEQGDSAMYLCASSSPVHQPLQETQYFGPGTRLLVL.

This clone occurred a few times. This chain connects TRBV6-5 to TRBJ1-5, with no clear D. Trimming removed 5 bases from V and 0 bases from J, with 11 bases in between. CDR3 size: 15 residues. Germline CDR1 reads MNHEY; CDR2 reads SVGAGI. The CDR3 sequence: CASSRQGSSNQPQHF. The CDR3 coding sequence is TGTGCCAGCAGTCGACAAGGTTCTAGCAATCAGCCCCAGCATTTT.

The chain recombines TRBV7-9 with TRBJ1-1; D possibly corresponds to TRBD1 (6 bases). Looked up from germline, CDR1 is SEHNR and CDR2 is FQNEAQ (reference sequence). The CDR3 is 13 amino acids. Trimming cost V 5 bases and J 6 bases, with 13 bases left between them. The CDR3, as DNA: TGTGCCAGCAGCCTCTCAGGGGCGGCTGAAGCTTTCTTT. This sequence encodes CASSLSGAAEAFF. The full variable domain, in which reference TRBV7-9 and TRBJ1-1 provide the parts outside the CDR3, is DTGVSQNPRHKITKRGQNVTFRCDPISEHNRLYWYRQTLGQGPEFLTYFQNEAQLEKSRLLSDRFSAERPKGSFSTLEIQRTEQGDSAMYLCASSLSGAAEAFFGQGTRLTVV.